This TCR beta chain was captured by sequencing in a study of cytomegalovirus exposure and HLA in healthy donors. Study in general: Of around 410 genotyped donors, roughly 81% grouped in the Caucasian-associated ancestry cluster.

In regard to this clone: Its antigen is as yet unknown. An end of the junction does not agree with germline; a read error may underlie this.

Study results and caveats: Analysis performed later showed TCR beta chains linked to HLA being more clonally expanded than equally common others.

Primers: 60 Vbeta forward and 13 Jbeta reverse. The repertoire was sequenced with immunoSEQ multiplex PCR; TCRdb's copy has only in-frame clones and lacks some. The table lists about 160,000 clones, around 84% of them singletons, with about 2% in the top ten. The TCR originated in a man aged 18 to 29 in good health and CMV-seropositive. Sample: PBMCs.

This CDR3 is CASNLGGPSTDTQYF. In DNA form, the CDR3 reads TGCGCCAGCAACTTGGGGGGCCCGAGCACAGATACGCAGTATTTT. The chain couples TRBV5-1 to TRBJ2-3; the D gene could be TRBD1 or TRBD2 (6 bases each). Germline CDR1 is SGHRS and CDR2 is YFSETQ. The CDR3 contains 15 residues.